This T cell receptor beta chain originates from a study of blood T cell repertoires in COVID-19. Study-wide background: The cDNA or gDNA used as material had been derived from T cells, B-cell-depleted T cells, or PBMCs.

This CDR3 is built from 17 residues. CDR1 WNHNN and CDR2 SYGVQD come from the germline V gene (reference sequence). V lost 6 bases and J lost 0; bases outside the gene matches: 7. TCRdb's copy holds only in-frame clones and misses some; the assay was immunoSEQ multiplex PCR. The repertoire holds about 68,000 clones, with roughly 89% as singletons. The sequence came from a man aged 50 or older with active COVID-19. The rearrangement links TRBV10-1 to TRBJ2-6, with TRBD1 matching 8 bases. Sequencing input: peripheral blood. The CDR3 region is CASSPGTGRSGANVLTF. CDR3 DNA sequence: TGCGCCAGCAGCCCGGGGACAGGCCGCTCTGGGGCCAACGTCCTGACTTTC.